Listed below are T cell receptor beta chains from one sample, sequenced in a study of CD8 T cells in acute hepatitis C reinfection. TCRdb's copy holds only in-frame clones and misses some; the assay was immunoSEQ multiplex PCR. The table lists around 2,700 clones, about 67% of them singletons, with roughly a tenth in the top ten. Sequencing used HCV NS3-1073 tetramer-sorted CD8+ T cells from PBMCs, obtained at follow-up. Every receptor here comes from a man aged 35-49 years who spontaneously cleared hepatitis C infection. Each CDR3 is given with its conserved first and last residue. The order of the fields is D gene, V gene, clone size, J gene, CDR3 protein, CDR3 DNA. The D gene is left open where the match is weak. The size field is filled for only some rows; it gives once, few, many or a size class.

>TRBD1|TRBV10-3|NA|TRBJ2-7
CAISHRDRGYEQYF
TGTGCCATCAGCCATAGGGACAGGGGCTACGAGCAGTACTTC
>NA|TRBV27|NA|TRBJ1-1
CASSLFAGVNTEAFF
TGTGCCAGCAGTTTGTTTGCAGGGGTGAACACTGAAGCTTTCTTT
>TRBD1|TRBV15|NA|TRBJ1-2
CATSRAGQENYGYTF
TGTGCCACCAGCAGAGCGGGACAGGAAAACTATGGCTACACCTTC
>TRBD2|TRBV5-6|once|TRBJ2-5
CASSPVGLAGGWDGETQYF
TGTGCCAGCAGCCCCGTCGGGCTAGCGGGAGGGTGGGACGGAGAGACCCAGTACTTC
>TRBD2|TRBV27|NA|TRBJ2-2
CASTPGAGTGELFF
TGTGCCAGCACCCCTGGAGCGGGGACCGGGGAGCTGTTTTTT
>NA|TRBV19|NA|TRBJ1-5
CASSMSNQPQHF
TGTGCCAGTAGTATGTCGAATCAGCCCCAGCATTTT
>NA|TRBV2|NA|TRBJ1-3
CASTTNDGNTIYF
TGTGCCAGCACCACCAACGATGGAAACACCATATATTTT
>NA|TRBV9|NA|TRBJ1-1
CASSAPGDTEAFF
TGTGCCAGCAGCGCCCCAGGGGACACTGAAGCTTTCTTT
>TRBD1|TRBV6-4|NA|TRBJ2-2
CASSDGTGGTGELFF
TGTGCCAGCAGTGACGGGACAGGGGGCACCGGGGAGCTGTTTTTT
>NA|TRBV4-2|NA|TRBJ1-1
CASSQEEGTEAFF
TGTGCCAGCAGCCAAGAGGAGGGCACTGAAGCTTTCTTT
>TRBD1|TRBV27|large|TRBJ2-7
CASSLTGTGYEQYF
TGTGCCAGCAGTTTAACTGGGACAGGGTACGAGCAGTACTTC
>TRBD2|TRBV4-2|NA|TRBJ2-1
CASNLPPGLADYNEQFF
TGTGCCAGCAATCTTCCCCCGGGACTAGCGGACTACAATGAGCAGTTCTTC
>TRBD2|TRBV19|few|TRBJ2-7
CASSAIAGVVYEQYF
TGTGCCAGTAGTGCAATAGCGGGGGTGGTTTACGAGCAGTACTTC
>TRBD2|TRBV20-1|NA|TRBJ2-7
CSLAGVNEQYF
TGCAGTCTAGCGGGAGTCAACGAGCAGTACTTC
>TRBD1|TRBV29-1|NA|TRBJ1-3
CSVRTGGNTIYF
TGCAGCGTCCGGACAGGGGGAAACACCATATATTTT
>NA|TRBV27|NA|TRBJ2-7
CASRPLGGFHEQYF
TGTGCCAGCAGGCCCCTAGGGGGGTTCCACGAGCAGTACTTC
>NA|TRBV7-2|NA|TRBJ2-3
CASSLAWTGTDTQYF
TGTGCCAGCAGCTTAGCGTGGACGGGAACAGATACGCAGTATTTT
>NA|TRBV28|NA|TRBJ2-7
CASSFSQNAYEQYF
TGTGCCAGCAGTTTTTCCCAGAATGCCTACGAGCAGTACTTC
>NA|TRBV30|NA|TRBJ2-7
CAWSAGVSYEQYF
TGTGCCTGGAGTGCAGGCGTGTCCTACGAGCAGTACTTC
>NA|TRBV6-5|NA|TRBJ1-1
CASSKTGRNTEAFF
TGTGCCAGCAGTAAAACGGGCAGGAACACTGAAGCTTTCTTT
>TRBD2|TRBV7-3|NA|TRBJ2-3
CASSSQAGGPSDTQYF
TGTGCCAGCAGCTCCCAAGCGGGAGGGCCATCAGATACGCAGTATTTT
>NA|TRBV5-8|once|TRBJ2-3
CASSNLGGHGGYTDTQYF
TGTGCCAGCAGCAATCTCGGCGGACACGGCGGGTACACAGATACGCAGTATTTT
>NA|TRBV7-9|NA|TRBJ2-7
CASSLAYGPDEQYF
TGTGCCAGCAGCCTTGCCTATGGCCCAGACGAGCAGTACTTC
>TRBD2|TRBV5-1|NA|TRBJ2-2
CASSLETSGNTGELFF
TGCGCCAGCAGCTTGGAAACTAGCGGGAACACCGGGGAGCTGTTTTTT
>NA|TRBV19|few|TRBJ2-7
CASSIFHWDRSSYEQYF
TGTGCCAGTAGTATATTTCATTGGGACCGGAGCTCCTACGAGCAGTACTTC
>TRBD2|TRBV4-1|NA|TRBJ2-1
CASSQVALPAGEGNEQFF
TGCGCCAGCAGCCAAGTTGCCCTTCCGGCGGGAGAGGGAAATGAGCAGTTCTTC
>NA|TRBV4-2|few|TRBJ2-1
CASSLESAEGNEQFF
TGTGCCAGCAGCCTAGAAAGCGCTGAGGGAAATGAGCAGTTCTTC
>NA|TRBV7-9|NA|TRBJ2-2
CASGQVSGELFF
TGTGCCAGCGGACAAGTCTCCGGGGAGCTGTTTTTT
>NA|TRBV10-1|NA|TRBJ1-2
CASSTNLTRKTYGYTF
TGCGCCAGCAGTACTAATTTAACGCGAAAGACCTATGGCTACACCTTC
>TRBD2|TRBV11-3|NA|TRBJ2-3
CASSALLAGDTQYF
TGTGCCAGCAGCGCACTACTAGCGGGAGATACGCAGTATTTT
>TRBD2|TRBV11-2|NA|TRBJ2-1
CASSFEVAGGNEQFF
TGTGCCAGCAGTTTCGAAGTAGCGGGAGGCAATGAGCAGTTCTTC
>TRBD2|TRBV6-1|NA|TRBJ2-3
CASRPTSGTTDTQYF
TGTGCCAGCAGACCGACTAGCGGGACCACAGATACGCAGTATTTT
>NA|TRBV19|NA|TRBJ1-2
CASSLGDISDYTF
TGTGCCAGTAGTCTCGGGGACATCTCTGACTACACCTTC
>NA|TRBV25-1|few|TRBJ2-2
CASSETGAPNTGELFF
TGTGCCAGCAGTGAAACGGGGGCACCGAACACCGGGGAGCTGTTTTTT
>NA|TRBV6-5|once|TRBJ2-5
CASSYSTTETQYF
TGTGCCAGCAGTTACTCGACCACCGAGACCCAGTACTTC
>TRBD2|TRBV29-1|NA|TRBJ2-7
CSVLLAGASPYEQYF
TGCAGCGTACTACTAGCGGGAGCCTCTCCCTACGAGCAGTACTTC
>NA|TRBV4-1|NA|TRBJ2-1
CASSQDKKGSRVGNEQFF
TGCGCCAGCAGCCAAGATAAAAAGGGGTCTAGGGTGGGCAATGAGCAGTTCTTC
>NA|TRBV2|NA|TRBJ1-5
CASRGVYSNQPQHF
TGTGCCAGCAGGGGAGTTTATAGCAATCAGCCCCAGCATTTT
>NA|TRBV30|NA|TRBJ1-1
CAWSRTGAFF
TGTGCCTGGAGTCGGACGGGAGCTTTCTTT
>NA|TRBV7-9|NA|TRBJ2-1
CASSFFSYNEQFF
TGTGCCAGCAGCTTTTTCTCGTACAATGAGCAGTTCTTC
>NA|TRBV15|NA|TRBJ2-7
CATSRDRYEQYF
TGTGCCACCAGCAGAGATCGCTACGAGCAGTACTTC
>NA|TRBV6-5|NA|TRBJ1-4
CASRLRPWGEKLFF
TGTGCCAGCAGGTTGAGACCTTGGGGTGAAAAACTGTTTTTT
>TRBD1|TRBV5-6|NA|TRBJ2-5
CASSSDRAKRTQYF
TGTGCCAGCAGCTCCGACAGGGCCAAGAGGACCCAGTACTTC
>NA|TRBV2|NA|TRBJ2-4
CASSDLRAKNIQYF
TGTGCCAGCAGTGATTTACGGGCCAAAAACATTCAGTACTTC
>TRBD1|TRBV30|NA|TRBJ2-7
CASNGQGALYEQYF
TGTGCCTCTAATGGACAGGGGGCTTTGTACGAGCAGTACTTC
>TRBD1|TRBV29-1|few|TRBJ2-1
CSVGQGNEQFF
TGCAGCGTTGGACAGGGAAACGAGCAGTTCTTC
>NA|TRBV18|NA|TRBJ2-7
CASSGESAREQYF
TGTGCCAGCTCTGGGGAGTCGGCACGAGAGCAGTACTTC
>NA|TRBV6-5|few|TRBJ1-3
CASILPGTNTIYF
TGTGCCAGCATCCTACCGGGGACGAACACCATATATTTT
>NA|TRBV29-1|NA|TRBJ2-1
CSVEGHNEQFF
TGCAGCGTTGAAGGACACAATGAGCAGTTCTTC
>NA|TRBV6-5|NA|TRBJ1-2
CASSTPYGYTF
TGTGCCAGCAGTACACCCTATGGCTACACCTTC
>TRBD2|TRBV5-4|NA|TRBJ2-1
CASSLGGLAGLHEQFF
TGTGCCAGCAGCTTGGGAGGTCTAGCGGGACTACATGAGCAGTTCTTC